This T cell receptor beta chain originates from a study of CD8 T cell repertoires and HIV-1 epitope variants. Data came from immunoSEQ multiplex PCR; TCRdb stores just in-frame clones and leaves some out. The top ten clones hold 20% to 30% of a sample with roughly 100,000 clones, 70% to 75% of them seen once. This clone has more than one count but fewer than ten. Sequencing input: uncultured baseline CD8+ T cells from peripheral blood mononuclear cells (PBMCs). The TCR was taken from a male donor with HIV.

CDR3 DNA: TGTGCCAGCAGTTATTCCAGAAAGAGTTATGGCTACACCTTC. It translates to CASSYSRKSYGYTF. J is TRBJ1-2 and V is TRBV27; D gene ambiguous. CDR3 length equals 14 residues. Trimming removed 4 bases from V and 5 bases from J, with 14 bases in between. CDR1 and CDR2 from the germline V gene are MNHEY and SMNVEV (reference sequence).